This T cell receptor beta chain was identified in a study of shared clonotypes between healthy human individuals. Clones were sequenced by immunoSEQ multiplex PCR, and TCRdb holds only the in-frame ones, with some missing. The table shows approximately 650,000 clones, with 95% to 96% occurring only once. The CDR3 sequence is 16 residues long. The germline V gene encodes CDR1 LNHDA and CDR2 SQIVND (reference sequence). V was pared by 5 bases and J by 2 bases, with 16 bases between. CD8 cells classed as naive were CD45RO-negative and positively selected for CCR7, excluding terminally differentiated effector memory CD45RA+ cells.

What was sequenced was naive CD8+ T cells sorted from blood. The J gene is TRBJ1-5, the V gene TRBV19; D call uncertain. The TCR comes from a woman between 25 and 40 years old in good health. CDR3 DNA: TGTGCCAGTAGTGCCGCGGGCCCCCTAGGCAATCAGCCCCAGCATTTT. Translated: CASSAAGPLGNQPQHF.